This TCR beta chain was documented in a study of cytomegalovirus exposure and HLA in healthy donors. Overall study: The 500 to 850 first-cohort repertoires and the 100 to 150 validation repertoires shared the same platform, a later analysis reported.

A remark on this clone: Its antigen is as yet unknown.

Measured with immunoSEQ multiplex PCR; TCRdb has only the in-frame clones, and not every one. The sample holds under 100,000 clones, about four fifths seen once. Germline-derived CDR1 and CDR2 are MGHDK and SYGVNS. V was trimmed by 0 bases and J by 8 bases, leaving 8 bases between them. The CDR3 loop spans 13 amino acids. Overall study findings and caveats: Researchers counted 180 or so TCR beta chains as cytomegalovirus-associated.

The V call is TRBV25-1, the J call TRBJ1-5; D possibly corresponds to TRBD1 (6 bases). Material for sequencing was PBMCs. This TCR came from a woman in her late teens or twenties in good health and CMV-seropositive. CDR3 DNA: TGTGCCAGCAGTGAATACAACAGGGAGCCCCAGCATTTT. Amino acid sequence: CASSEYNREPQHF.